Below, 3 T cell receptor beta chains from the same sample are listed, as sequenced in a study of cytomegalovirus exposure and HLA in healthy donors. Researchers ran the PCR with 60 Vbeta and 13 Jbeta primers. Generated by immunoSEQ multiplex PCR, the TCRdb table keeps only in-frame clones and is missing some. The data hold under 250,000 clones, with 70% to 80% observed a single time. Specimen: PBMCs. The source is a woman in her twenties or thirties in good health and CMV-seronegative.

The V gene is TRBV5-1, the J gene TRBJ2-5, with 9 bases that match TRBD2. CDR1 is SGHRS and CDR2 is YFSETQ in the germline V gene. The trim removed 0 bases at V and 1 base at J, leaving 7 bases unmatched. The CDR3 is 17 residues long. The CDR3 bases are TGCGCCAGCAGCTTGGGAACCCTAGCGGGGATCCAAGAGACCCAGTACTTC. Translation gives CASSLGTLAGIQETQYF.

This chain links TRBV15 with TRBJ2-7, with 7 bases that match TRBD1. Trimming cost V 0 bases and J 0 bases; bases outside gene matches: 11. CDR1 and CDR2 (germline): LNHNV, YYDKDF (reference sequence). The CDR3 has 18 residues. The CDR3 DNA is TGTGCCACCAGCAGAGATCAACCGGGACAGAGCTACTCCTACGAGCAGTACTTC. Translated, it gives CATSRDQPGQSYSYEQYF.

This clone was seen a single time. The chain links TRBV15 to TRBJ2-1; 7 bases align to TRBD2. The germline CDR1 and CDR2 sequences are LNHNV and YYDKDF (reference sequence). The CDR3 sequence is 15 residues long. Trimming at V came to 5 bases and at J to 3 bases, leaving 7 bases not matched to a gene. The CDR3 loop is CATSRGVADYNEQFF. CDR3 nucleotide sequence: TGTGCCACCAGCCGGGGGGTAGCGGACTACAATGAGCAGTTCTTC.